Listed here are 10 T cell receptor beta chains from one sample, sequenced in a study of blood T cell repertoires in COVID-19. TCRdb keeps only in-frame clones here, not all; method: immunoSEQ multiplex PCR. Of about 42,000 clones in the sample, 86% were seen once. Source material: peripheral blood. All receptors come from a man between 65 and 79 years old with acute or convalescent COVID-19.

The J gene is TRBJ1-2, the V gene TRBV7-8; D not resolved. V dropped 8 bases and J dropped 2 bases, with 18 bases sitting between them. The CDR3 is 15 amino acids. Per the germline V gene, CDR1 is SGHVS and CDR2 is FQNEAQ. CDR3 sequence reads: CASEERGTVNYGYTF. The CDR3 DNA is TGTGCCAGCGAGGAACGGGGAACCGTCAACTATGGCTACACCTTC. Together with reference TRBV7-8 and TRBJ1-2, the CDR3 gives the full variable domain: GAGVSQSPRYKVAKRGQDVALRCDPISGHVSLFWYQQALGQGPEFLTYFQNEAQLDKSGLPSDRFFAERPEGSVSTLKIQRTQQEDSAVYLCASEERGTVNYGYTFGSGTRLTVV.

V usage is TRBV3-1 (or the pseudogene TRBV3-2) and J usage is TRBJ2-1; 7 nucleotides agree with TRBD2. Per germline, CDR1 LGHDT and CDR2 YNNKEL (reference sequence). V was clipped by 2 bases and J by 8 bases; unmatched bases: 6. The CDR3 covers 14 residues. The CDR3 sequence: CASSQKGGRDEQFF. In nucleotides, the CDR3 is TGTGCCAGCAGCCAAAAAGGAGGGAGGGATGAGCAGTTCTTC.

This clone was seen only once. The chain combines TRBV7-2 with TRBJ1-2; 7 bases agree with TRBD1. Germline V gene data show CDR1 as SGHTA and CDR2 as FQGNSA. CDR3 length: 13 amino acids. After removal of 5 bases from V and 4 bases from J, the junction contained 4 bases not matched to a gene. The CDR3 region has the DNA TGTGCCAGCAGCCTGGACAGGACCTATGGCTACACCTTC. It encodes CASSLDRTYGYTF.

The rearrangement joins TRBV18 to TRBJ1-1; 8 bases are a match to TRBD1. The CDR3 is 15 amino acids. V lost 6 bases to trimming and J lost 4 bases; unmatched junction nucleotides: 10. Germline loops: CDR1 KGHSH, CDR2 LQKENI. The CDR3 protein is CASSGTRQGFTEAFF. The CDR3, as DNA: TGTGCCAGCTCGGGTACTCGACAGGGGTTCACTGAAGCTTTCTTT.

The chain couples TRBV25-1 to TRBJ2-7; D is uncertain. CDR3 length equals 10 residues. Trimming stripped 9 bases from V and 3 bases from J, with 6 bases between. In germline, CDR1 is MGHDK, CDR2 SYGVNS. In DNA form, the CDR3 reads TGTGCCAGTTCAGACTACGAGCAGTACTTC. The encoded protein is CASSDYEQYF.

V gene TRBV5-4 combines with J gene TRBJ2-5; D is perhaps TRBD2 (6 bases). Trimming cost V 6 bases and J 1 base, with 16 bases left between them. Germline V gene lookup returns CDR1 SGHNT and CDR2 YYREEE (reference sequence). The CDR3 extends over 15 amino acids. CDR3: CASTQVAAPQETQYF. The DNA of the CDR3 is TGTGCCAGCACCCAAGTAGCGGCACCCCAAGAGACCCAGTACTTC.

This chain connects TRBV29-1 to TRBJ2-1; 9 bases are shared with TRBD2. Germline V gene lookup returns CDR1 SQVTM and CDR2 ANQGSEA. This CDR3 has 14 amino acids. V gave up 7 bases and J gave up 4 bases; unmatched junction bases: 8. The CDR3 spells CSAKRGADYNEQFF. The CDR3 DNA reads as TGCAGCGCCAAGCGGGGGGCCGATTACAATGAGCAGTTCTTC.

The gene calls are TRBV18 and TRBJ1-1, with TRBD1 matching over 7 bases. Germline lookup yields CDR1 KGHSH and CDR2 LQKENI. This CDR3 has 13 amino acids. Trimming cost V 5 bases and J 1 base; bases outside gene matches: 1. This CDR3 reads CASSGDRNTEAFF. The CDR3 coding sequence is TGTGCCAGCTCAGGGGACAGGAACACTGAAGCTTTCTTT. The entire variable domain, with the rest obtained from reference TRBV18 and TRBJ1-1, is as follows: NAGVMQNPRHLVRRRGQEARLRCSPMKGHSHVYWYRQLPEEGLKFMVYLQKENIIDESGMPKERFSAEFPKEGPSILRIQQVVRGDSAAYFCASSGDRNTEAFFGQGTRLTVV.

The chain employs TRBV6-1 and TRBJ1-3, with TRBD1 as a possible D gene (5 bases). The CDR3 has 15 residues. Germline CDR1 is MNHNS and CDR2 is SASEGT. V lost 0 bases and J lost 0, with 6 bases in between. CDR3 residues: CASSEAGDSGNTIYF. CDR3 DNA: TGTGCCAGCAGTGAAGCAGGGGACTCTGGAAACACCATATATTTT.

CDR3 sequence: CASSPVTLPGETQYF. CDR3 nucleotides: TGTGCCAGCTCACCCGTGACTCTCCCAGGGGAGACCCAGTACTTC. The V and J genes are TRBV18 and TRBJ2-5; TRBD1 is a possible D gene (5 bases). Germline CDR1 is KGHSH and CDR2 is LQKENI. The CDR3 contains 15 residues. V was cut by 3 bases and J by 5 bases, with 16 bases left in between.